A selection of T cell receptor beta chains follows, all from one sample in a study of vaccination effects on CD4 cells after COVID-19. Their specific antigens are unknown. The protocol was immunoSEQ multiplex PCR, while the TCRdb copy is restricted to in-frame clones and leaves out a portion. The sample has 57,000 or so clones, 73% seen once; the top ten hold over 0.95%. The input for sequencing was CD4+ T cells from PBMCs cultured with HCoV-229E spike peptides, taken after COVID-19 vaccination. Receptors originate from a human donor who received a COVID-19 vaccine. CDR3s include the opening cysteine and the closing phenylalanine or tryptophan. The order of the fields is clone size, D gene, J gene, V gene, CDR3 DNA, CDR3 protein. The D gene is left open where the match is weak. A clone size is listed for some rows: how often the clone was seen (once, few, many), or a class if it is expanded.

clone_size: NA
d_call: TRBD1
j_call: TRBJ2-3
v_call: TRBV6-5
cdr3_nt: TGTGCCAGCAGACTAGACAGGGGTGACGATACGCAGTATTTT
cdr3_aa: CASRLDRGDDTQYF

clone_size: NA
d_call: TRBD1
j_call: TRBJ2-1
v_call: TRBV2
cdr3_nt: TGTGCCAGCAGTGAAGCGGCAGGGGGACGTAATGAGCAGTTCTTC
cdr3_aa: CASSEAAGGRNEQFF

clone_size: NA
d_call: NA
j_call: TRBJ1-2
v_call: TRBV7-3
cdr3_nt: TGTGCCAGCAGCTTAACGCCGGGTGGCGACTATGGCTACACCTTC
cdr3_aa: CASSLTPGGDYGYTF

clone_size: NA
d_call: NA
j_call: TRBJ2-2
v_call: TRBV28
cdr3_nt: TGTGCCAGCAGTTCCCGTAGCAACACCGGGGAGCTGTTTTTT
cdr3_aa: CASSSRSNTGELFF

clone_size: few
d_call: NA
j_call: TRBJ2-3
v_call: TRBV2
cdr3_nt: TGTGCCAGCCAACTAGATCGCCTTAGCACAGATACGCAGTATTTT
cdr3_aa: CASQLDRLSTDTQYF

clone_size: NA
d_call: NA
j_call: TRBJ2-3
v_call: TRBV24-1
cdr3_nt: TGTGCCACCAGTGACAGTTCCCGCGCAGATACGCAGTATTTT
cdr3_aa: CATSDSSRADTQYF

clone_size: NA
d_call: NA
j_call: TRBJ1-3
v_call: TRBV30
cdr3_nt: TGTGCCTGGAGGGGTTTAGCAGGAAACACCATATATTTT
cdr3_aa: CAWRGLAGNTIYF

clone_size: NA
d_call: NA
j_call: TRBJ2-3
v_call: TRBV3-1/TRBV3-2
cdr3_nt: TGTGCCAGCAGCCAAGTTACTACGCAGTATTTT
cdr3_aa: CASSQVTTQYF

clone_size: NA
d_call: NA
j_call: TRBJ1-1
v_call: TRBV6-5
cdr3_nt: TGTGCCAGCAGTTACACGAGGGGGGAAGCTTTCTTT
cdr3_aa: CASSYTRGEAFF

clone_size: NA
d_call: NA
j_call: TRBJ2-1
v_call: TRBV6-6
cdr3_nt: TGTGCCAGCAGTTACTCGACAGGAGCGGGGCTCAATGAGCAGTTCTTC
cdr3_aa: CASSYSTGAGLNEQFF

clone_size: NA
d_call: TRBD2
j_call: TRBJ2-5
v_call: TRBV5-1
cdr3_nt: TGCGCCAGCAGCACCGGACTAGCGGGGGGCCACCAGTACTTC
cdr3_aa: CASSTGLAGGHQYF

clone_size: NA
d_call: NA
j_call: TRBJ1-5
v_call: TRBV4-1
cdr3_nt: TGCGCCAGCAGCTCCCCCTTGACGGGTCAGCCCCAGCATTTT
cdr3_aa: CASSSPLTGQPQHF

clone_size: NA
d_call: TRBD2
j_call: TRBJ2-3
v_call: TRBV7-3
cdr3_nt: TGTGCCAGCAGCCCTACTAGCGCGGTAGATACGCAGTATTTT
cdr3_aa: CASSPTSAVDTQYF

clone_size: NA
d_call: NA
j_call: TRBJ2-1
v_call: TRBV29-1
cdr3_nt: TGCAGCGTTCGCAGGGGGGCCTACAATGAGCAGTTCTTC
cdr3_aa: CSVRRGAYNEQFF

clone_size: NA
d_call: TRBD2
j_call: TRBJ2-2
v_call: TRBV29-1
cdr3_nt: TGCAGCGTTAGGGGACTAGGTCCAACCGGGGAGCTGTTTTTT
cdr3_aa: CSVRGLGPTGELFF

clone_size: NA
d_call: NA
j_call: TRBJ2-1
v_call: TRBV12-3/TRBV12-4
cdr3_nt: TGTGCCAGCAGTTTCCGGGTTGACAATGAGCAGTTCTTC
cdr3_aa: CASSFRVDNEQFF

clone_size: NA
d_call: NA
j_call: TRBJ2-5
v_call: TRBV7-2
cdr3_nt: TGTGCCAGCAGCTCAAGGGTGGGGGAGACCCAGTACTTC
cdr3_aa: CASSSRVGETQYF

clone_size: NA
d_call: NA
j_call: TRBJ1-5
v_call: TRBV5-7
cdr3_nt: TGTGCCAGCAAACCTCGTGAGGGCAAGGATCAGCCCCAGCATTTT
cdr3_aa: CASKPREGKDQPQHF

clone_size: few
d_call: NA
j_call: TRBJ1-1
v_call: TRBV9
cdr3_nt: TGTGCCAGCAGCGTTGGTCAAAGGGAAGCTTTCTTT
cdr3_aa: CASSVGQREAFF

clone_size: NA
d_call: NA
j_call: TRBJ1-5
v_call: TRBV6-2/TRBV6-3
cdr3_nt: TGTGCCAGCAGCCTGTTAGGAGGCAATCAGCCCCAGCATTTT
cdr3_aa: CASSLLGGNQPQHF

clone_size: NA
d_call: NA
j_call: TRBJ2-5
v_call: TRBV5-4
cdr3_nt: TGTGCCAGCAGGGGAACAGGGAAAGAGACCCAGTACTTC
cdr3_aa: CASRGTGKETQYF

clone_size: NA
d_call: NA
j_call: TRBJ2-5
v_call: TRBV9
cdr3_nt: TGTGCCAGCAGCGTAGATCTGTACCAAGAGACCCAGTACTTC
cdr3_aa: CASSVDLYQETQYF

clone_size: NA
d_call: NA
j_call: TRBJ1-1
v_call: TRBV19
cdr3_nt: TGTGCCAGTAGTATGGGGGTCCTAGCGACTGAAGCTTTCTTT
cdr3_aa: CASSMGVLATEAFF

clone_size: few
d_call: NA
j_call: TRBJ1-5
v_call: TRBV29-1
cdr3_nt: TGCAGCGTCCTTATAGGGATTAATCAGCCCCAGCATTTT
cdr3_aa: CSVLIGINQPQHF

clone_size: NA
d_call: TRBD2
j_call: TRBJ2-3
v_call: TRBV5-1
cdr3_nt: TGCGCCAGCGCTAGCGGGGGGGCTACAGATACGCAGTATTTT
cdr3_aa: CASASGGATDTQYF

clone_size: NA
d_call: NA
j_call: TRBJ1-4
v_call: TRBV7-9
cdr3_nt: TGTGCCAGCAGCTTGGGGCAGGGTAATGAAAAACTGTTTTTT
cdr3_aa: CASSLGQGNEKLFF

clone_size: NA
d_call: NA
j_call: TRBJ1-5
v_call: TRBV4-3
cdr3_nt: TGCGCCAGCAGCCAAGGGGCAGACTTGAATCAGCCCCAGCATTTT
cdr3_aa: CASSQGADLNQPQHF

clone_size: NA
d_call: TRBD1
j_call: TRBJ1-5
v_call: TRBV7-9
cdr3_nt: TGTGCCAGCAGCCGCGGACAGGGGGATCAGCCCCAGCATTTT
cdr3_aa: CASSRGQGDQPQHF

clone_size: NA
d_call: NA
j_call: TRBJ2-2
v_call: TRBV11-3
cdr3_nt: TGTGCCAGCCGTCTAGGGCAGGGGTCAAACACCGGGGAGCTGTTTTTT
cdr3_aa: CASRLGQGSNTGELFF

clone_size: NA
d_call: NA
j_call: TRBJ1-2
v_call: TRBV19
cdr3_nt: TGTGCCAGTAGTAATCCGGGGGCGGTCTATGGCTACACCTTC
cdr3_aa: CASSNPGAVYGYTF

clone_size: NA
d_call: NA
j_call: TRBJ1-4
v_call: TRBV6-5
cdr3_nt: TGTGCCAGCAGTTATCAGAAGCCACAAGCTAATGAAAAACTGTTTTTT
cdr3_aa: CASSYQKPQANEKLFF

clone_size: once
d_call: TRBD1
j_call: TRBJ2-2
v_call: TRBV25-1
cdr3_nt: TGTGCCAGCAGTCAAGACAGGGGGCACGGGGAGCTGTTTTTT
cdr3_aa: CASSQDRGHGELFF

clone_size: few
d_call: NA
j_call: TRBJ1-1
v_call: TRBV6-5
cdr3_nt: TGTGCCAGCAGTTACGGGGGGCGCGATACTGAAGCTTTCTTT
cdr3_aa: CASSYGGRDTEAFF

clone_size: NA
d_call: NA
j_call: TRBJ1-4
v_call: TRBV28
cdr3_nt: TGTGCCAGCATTCCGCTCGGCAGGGGTAATGAAAAACTGTTTTTT
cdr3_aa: CASIPLGRGNEKLFF

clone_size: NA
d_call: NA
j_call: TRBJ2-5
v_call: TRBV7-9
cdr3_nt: TGTGCCAGCCTGGCTACCCCCACCGAGACCCAGTACTTC
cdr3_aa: CASLATPTETQYF

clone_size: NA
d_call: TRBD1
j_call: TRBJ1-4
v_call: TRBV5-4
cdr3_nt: TGTGCCAGCAGCTCCGACAGGGATGGGATGAAAAAACTGTTTTTT
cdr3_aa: CASSSDRDGMKKLFF

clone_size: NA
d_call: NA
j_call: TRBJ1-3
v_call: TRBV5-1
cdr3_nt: TGCGCCAGCTCCGAGGCAGGGGTCGGAAACACCATATATTTT
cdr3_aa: CASSEAGVGNTIYF

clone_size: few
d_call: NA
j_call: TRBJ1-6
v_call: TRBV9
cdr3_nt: TGTGCCAGCAGCGTAGCCTGGGATTCACCCCTCCACTTT
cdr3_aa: CASSVAWDSPLHF

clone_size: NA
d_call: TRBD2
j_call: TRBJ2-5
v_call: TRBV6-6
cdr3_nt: TGTGCCAGCAGTTTCGGGGGGGAGACCCAGTACTTC
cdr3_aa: CASSFGGETQYF

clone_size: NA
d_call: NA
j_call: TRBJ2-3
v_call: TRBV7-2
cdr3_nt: TGTGCCAGCAGCCCGAGGGTTGGAGATACGCAGTATTTT
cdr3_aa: CASSPRVGDTQYF

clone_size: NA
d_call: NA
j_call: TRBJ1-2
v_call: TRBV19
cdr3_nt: TGTGCCAGTAGTACCACAGGTCACTATGGCTACACCTTC
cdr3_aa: CASSTTGHYGYTF

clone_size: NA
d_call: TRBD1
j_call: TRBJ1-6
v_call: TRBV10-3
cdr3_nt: TGTGCCATTTGGCAGGGGGGTTCCTATAATTCACCCCTCCACTTT
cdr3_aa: CAIWQGGSYNSPLHF

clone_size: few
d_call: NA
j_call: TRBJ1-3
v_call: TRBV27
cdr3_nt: TGTGCCAGCAAAGGCGGTGGAAACACCATATATTTT
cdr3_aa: CASKGGGNTIYF

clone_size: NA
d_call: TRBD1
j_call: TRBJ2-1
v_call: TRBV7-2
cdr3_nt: TGTGCCAGCAGCAAAGACAGGGGAAGTGAGCAGTTCTTC
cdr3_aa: CASSKDRGSEQFF

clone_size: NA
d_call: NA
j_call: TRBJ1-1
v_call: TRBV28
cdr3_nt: TGTGCCAGCAGTTTTGGGGGATCCACCACTGAAGCTTTCTTT
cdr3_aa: CASSFGGSTTEAFF

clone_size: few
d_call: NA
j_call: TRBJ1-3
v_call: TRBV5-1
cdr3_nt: TGCGCCAGCAGCTTGGTTCCGGGGGCAGGTGGAAACACCATATATTTT
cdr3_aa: CASSLVPGAGGNTIYF

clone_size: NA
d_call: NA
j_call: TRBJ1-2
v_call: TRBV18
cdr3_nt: TGTGCCAGCTCACCAGAGTCGGGTTATGGCTACACCTTC
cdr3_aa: CASSPESGYGYTF